A selection of T cell receptor beta chains follows, all from one sample in a study of CDR3 diversity in severe acne. TCRdb reanalysed the PCR reads using MiXCR and keeps one entry per CDR3 protein. Among more than 70,000 distinct CDR3 sequences listed, around 54% were seen once. The sample consisted of blood. The source of these receptors is a male donor with severe acne vulgaris. CDR3s include the opening cysteine and the closing phenylalanine or tryptophan. The order of the fields is D gene, V gene, J gene, clone size, CDR3 protein, CDR3 DNA. The D gene is left open where the match is weak. Not all rows give a size; the values are once, few, many and, for expanded clones, a class.

D: TRBD2; V: TRBV27; J: TRBJ2-3; size: .; CDR3: CASRGLGSDTQYF; DNA: TGTGCCAGCAGGGGACTAGGCTCAGATACGCAGTATTTT
D: TRBD2; V: TRBV20-1; J: TRBJ2-1; size: .; CDR3: CSAGTSGKNEQFF; DNA: TGCAGTGCTGGGACTAGCGGGAAGAATGAGCAGTTCTTC
D: .; V: TRBV29-1; J: TRBJ1-2; size: few; CDR3: CSVERGGYGYTF; DNA: TGCAGCGTTGAGCGAGGGGGCTATGGCTACACCTTC
D: .; V: TRBV25-1; J: TRBJ2-7; size: many; CDR3: CASSESGRYEQYF; DNA: TGTGCCAGCAGTGAGTCAGGGCGGTACGAGCAGTACTTC
D: TRBD2; V: TRBV6-1; J: TRBJ2-7; size: many; CDR3: CASSDGREPYEQYF; DNA: TGTGCCAGCAGTGATGGGCGGGAGCCTTACGAGCAGTACTTC
D: TRBD1; V: TRBV10-3; J: TRBJ1-5; size: .; CDR3: CASRGYSNQPQDF; DNA: TGTGCCTCCAGGGGGTATAGCAATCAGCCCCAGGATTTT
D: TRBD1; V: TRBV29-1; J: TRBJ1-3; size: .; CDR3: CSVAPGGSGNTIYF; DNA: TGCAGCGTTGCCCCAGGGGGCTCTGGAAACACCATATATTTT
D: .; V: TRBV2; J: TRBJ2-7; size: .; CDR3: CASSGNEQYF; DNA: TGTGCCAGCAGTGGAAACGAGCAGTACTTC
D: TRBD1; V: TRBV29-1; J: TRBJ2-3; size: many; CDR3: CSVEGTASTDTQYF; DNA: TGCAGCGTTGAGGGGACAGCTAGCACAGATACGCAGTATTTT
D: .; V: TRBV6-5; J: TRBJ1-6; size: many; CDR3: CASSYGRFYNSPLHF; DNA: TGTGCCAGCAGTTACGGCAGATTTTATAATTCACCCCTCCACTTT
D: TRBD1; V: TRBV29-1; J: TRBJ1-4; size: .; CDR3: CSVTRQGPTNEKLFF; DNA: TGCAGCGTTACTCGACAGGGACCAACTAATGAAAAACTGTTTTTT
D: .; V: TRBV7-9; J: TRBJ2-1; size: many; CDR3: CASSLPDTRSYNEQFF; DNA: TGTGCCAGCAGTTTACCGGACACACGCTCCTACAATGAGCAGTTCTTC
D: .; V: TRBV2; J: TRBJ1-1; size: .; CDR3: CASSDQGDTEALF; DNA: TGTGCCAGCAGTGACCAAGGGGACACTGAAGCTCTCTTT
D: .; V: TRBV25-1; J: TRBJ2-6; size: once; CDR3: CASRVSGASVLTF; DNA: TGTGCCAGCAGGGTCTCTGGGGCCAGCGTCCTGACTTTC
D: .; V: TRBV28; J: TRBJ1-2; size: .; CDR3: CASSPGTDSGGYTF; DNA: TGTGCCAGCAGCCCGGGGACTGATTCGGGTGGCTACACCTTC
D: .; V: TRBV15; J: TRBJ2-7; size: .; CDR3: CATSRDLEGSEQYF; DNA: TGTGCCACCAGCAGAGATTTGGAAGGAAGCGAGCAGTACTTC
D: TRBD2; V: TRBV4-1; J: TRBJ2-7; size: medium-sized; CDR3: CASRLTSGTSYEQYF; DNA: TGCGCCAGCAGGCTCACTAGCGGGACATCCTACGAGCAGTACTTC
D: .; V: TRBV29-1; J: TRBJ2-5; size: .; CDR3: CGYGQRTKETQYF; DNA: TGCGGCTACGGACAGAGGACCAAAGAGACCCAGTACTTC
D: TRBD2; V: TRBV9; J: TRBJ2-3; size: .; CDR3: CASSVGLAGSRPSTDTQYF; DNA: TGTGCCAGCAGCGTAGGACTAGCGGGTTCACGGCCTAGCACAGATACGCAGTATTTT
D: .; V: TRBV7-2; J: TRBJ1-4; size: .; CDR3: CASGFPGPNEKLFF; DNA: TGTGCCAGCGGCTTTCCGGGACCTAATGAAAAACTGTTTTTT
D: TRBD1; V: TRBV4-3; J: TRBJ2-1; size: few; CDR3: CASSRLSGTDNRGEQFF; DNA: TGCGCCAGCAGCCGATTATCCGGGACAGATAATAGGGGTGAGCAGTTCTTC
D: TRBD1; V: TRBV15; J: TRBJ2-1; size: .; CDR3: CATSRVGTGKEGEQFF; DNA: TGTGCCACCAGCAGAGTAGGGACAGGGAAGGAGGGAGAGCAGTTCTTC
D: .; V: TRBV6-1; J: TRBJ1-2; size: few; CDR3: CASSEVGGLGYTF; DNA: TGTGCCAGCAGTGAAGTGGGGGGCCTCGGCTACACCTTC
D: .; V: TRBV24-1; J: TRBJ2-7; size: .; CDR3: CADKGAAEVEQYF; DNA: TGTGCCGACAAAGGGGCAGCGGAGGTCGAGCAGTACTTC
D: TRBD1; V: TRBV15; J: TRBJ2-7; size: .; CDR3: CATSPHTGGDTESPGQGWYEQYF; DNA: TGTGCCACCAGCCCACATACTGGGGGGGACACTGAAAGTCCGGGACAGGGTTGGTACGAGCAGTACTTC
D: TRBD1; V: TRBV28; J: TRBJ1-5; size: .; CDR3: CASRLDRGWNQPQHF; DNA: TGTGCCAGCAGACTGGACAGGGGATGGAATCAGCCCCAGCATTTT
D: TRBD1; V: TRBV24-1; J: TRBJ1-2; size: .; CDR3: CATSPAHGTGGDYGYTF; DNA: TGTGCCACCAGTCCTGCCCACGGGACAGGAGGTGACTATGGCTACACCTTC
D: .; V: TRBV6-5; J: TRBJ2-2; size: .; CDR3: CASSEVGISTGELFF; DNA: TGTGCCAGCAGTGAAGTCGGGATAAGTACCGGGGAGCTGTTTTTT
D: TRBD1; V: TRBV10-3; J: TRBJ1-5; size: .; CDR3: CAISEGDSQTNQPQHF; DNA: TGTGCCATCAGTGAGGGGGACAGCCAGACCAATCAGCCCCAGCATTTT
D: TRBD2; V: TRBV5-4; J: TRBJ2-1; size: few; CDR3: CASSLTSGRILNEQFF; DNA: TGTGCCAGCAGCTTGACTAGCGGGAGGATTTTGAATGAGCAGTTCTTC
D: .; V: TRBV25-1; J: TRBJ2-6; size: .; CDR3: CASSSPLIGWAAHSGANVLTF; DNA: TGTGCCAGCAGTTCACCCCTTATCGGCTGGGCAGCCCACTCTGGGGCCAACGTCCTGACTTTC
D: .; V: TRBV2; J: TRBJ1-1; size: .; CDR3: CASMVRDTEAFF; DNA: TGTGCCAGCATGGTTCGGGACACTGAAGCTTTCTTT
D: .; V: TRBV25-1; J: TRBJ1-1; size: .; CDR3: CASSELTGTRNTEAFF; DNA: TGTGCCAGCAGTGAATTAACGGGGACACGGAACACTGAAGCTTTCTTT
D: .; V: TRBV5-1; J: TRBJ2-2; size: many; CDR3: CASSLGPSGRTNTGELFF; DNA: TGCGCCAGCAGCTTGGGGCCCAGTGGACGGACGAACACCGGGGAGCTGTTTTTT
D: TRBD1; V: TRBV7-9; J: TRBJ1-5; size: .; CDR3: CASSFTGVRAYNSPQHF; DNA: TGTGCCAGCAGCTTCACAGGGGTCCGGGCCTATAATTCACCCCAGCATTTT
D: .; V: TRBV7-3; J: TRBJ2-3; size: many; CDR3: CASTLGGLTDTQYF; DNA: TGTGCCAGCACTCTGGGGGGGCTAACAGATACGCAGTATTTT
D: .; V: TRBV11-2; J: TRBJ1-4; size: few; CDR3: CASSIQGGKKKLFF; DNA: TGTGCCAGCAGCATACAGGGTGGAAAAAAAAAACTGTTTTTT
D: .; V: TRBV6-2/TRBV6-3; J: TRBJ1-1; size: .; CDR3: CASSSVDGNTEAFF; DNA: TGTGCCAGCAGTTCGGTGGACGGGAACACTGAAGCTTTCTTT
D: .; V: TRBV12-3/TRBV12-4; J: TRBJ2-3; size: .; CDR3: CASSPQGTVKGTQYF; DNA: TGTGCCAGCAGCCCCCAAGGGACGGTGAAAGGTACGCAGTATTTT
D: TRBD2; V: TRBV20-1; J: TRBJ2-7; size: .; CDR3: CSARGTRSYEQYF; DNA: TGCAGTGCTAGGGGGACTAGGTCCTACGAGCAGTACTTC
D: .; V: TRBV24-1; J: TRBJ1-2; size: once; CDR3: CATSDLGRNYGYTF; DNA: TGTGCCACCAGTGATTTGGGACGGAACTATGGCTACACCTTC
D: .; V: TRBV7-9; J: TRBJ1-4; size: .; CDR3: CASRHSGANEKLFF; DNA: TGTGCCAGCCGCCACTCAGGGGCAAATGAAAAACTGTTTTTT
D: TRBD2; V: TRBV4-2; J: TRBJ2-7; size: .; CDR3: CASSQASGYEQYF; DNA: TGTGCCAGCAGCCAGGCTAGCGGCTACGAGCAGTACTTC
D: .; V: TRBV19; J: TRBJ2-7; size: few; CDR3: CAAQRDDSYEQYF; DNA: TGTGCCGCTCAACGGGACGACTCCTACGAGCAGTACTTC
D: TRBD2; V: TRBV11-2; J: TRBJ2-5; size: .; CDR3: CAQIGGLAGAETQYF; DNA: TGTGCCCAAATCGGGGGACTAGCGGGAGCTGAGACCCAGTACTTC
D: .; V: TRBV7-3; J: TRBJ2-5; size: few; CDR3: CASSSQGGERETQYF; DNA: TGTGCCAGCAGCTCCCAAGGGGGGGAGCGGGAGACCCAGTACTTC
D: .; V: TRBV7-9; J: TRBJ2-6; size: .; CDR3: CASSQAWGPGANVLTF; DNA: TGCGCCAGCAGCCAAGCCTGGGGGCCTGGGGCCAACGTCCTGACTTTC
D: TRBD2; V: TRBV7-2; J: TRBJ2-6; size: .; CDR3: CASSLQGLAGVVAGANVLTF; DNA: TGTGCCAGCAGCTTACAAGGACTAGCGGGAGTCGTTGCTGGGGCCAACGTCCTGACTTTC
D: .; V: TRBV19; J: TRBJ1-5; size: .; CDR3: CASSIDRTHSNQPQHF; DNA: TGTGCCAGTAGTATAGATCGGACACATAGCAATCAGCCCCAGCATTTT
D: .; V: TRBV10-3; J: TRBJ1-2; size: .; CDR3: CATRGPEGYTF; DNA: TGTGCCACCAGGGGTCCCGAGGGCTACACCTTC
D: .; V: TRBV5-1; J: TRBJ2-7; size: many; CDR3: CASSLVGWGEQYF; DNA: TGCGCCAGCAGCTTGGTTGGATGGGGCGAGCAGTACTTC
D: .; V: TRBV28; J: TRBJ2-7; size: .; CDR3: CASSASRGAVEQYF; DNA: TGTGCCAGCAGTGCGAGCCGGGGGGCGGTCGAGCAGTACTTC
D: .; V: TRBV29-1; J: TRBJ2-7; size: once; CDR3: CSVGGVDEQYF; DNA: TGCAGCGTGGGGGGCGTCGACGAGCAGTACTTC
D: .; V: TRBV18; J: TRBJ2-1; size: many; CDR3: CASSRGTPISSYNEQFF; DNA: TGTGCCAGCTCACGAGGGACACCCATTAGCTCCTACAATGAGCAGTTCTTC
D: .; V: TRBV9; J: TRBJ2-5; size: .; CDR3: CASSVAGGEETQYF; DNA: TGTGCCAGCAGCGTAGCAGGGGGGGAGGAGACCCAGTACTTC
D: .; V: TRBV20-1; J: TRBJ2-7; size: many; CDR3: CSARDLPVRLSYEQYF; DNA: TGCAGTGCTAGAGATCTGCCGGTCCGGCTCTCCTACGAGCAGTACTTC
D: TRBD2; V: TRBV7-3; J: TRBJ2-2; size: many; CDR3: CASSLLAGVTGELFF; DNA: TGTGCCAGCAGCCTCCTAGCGGGAGTTACCGGGGAGCTGTTTTTT